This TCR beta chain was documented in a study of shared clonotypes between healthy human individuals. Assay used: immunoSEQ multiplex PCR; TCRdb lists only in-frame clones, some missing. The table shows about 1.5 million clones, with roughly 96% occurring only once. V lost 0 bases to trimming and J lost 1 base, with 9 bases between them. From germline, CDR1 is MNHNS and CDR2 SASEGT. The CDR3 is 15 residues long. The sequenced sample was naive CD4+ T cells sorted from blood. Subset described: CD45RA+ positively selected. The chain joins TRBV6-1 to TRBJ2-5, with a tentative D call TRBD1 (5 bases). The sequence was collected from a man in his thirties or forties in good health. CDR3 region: CASSEAAGIQETQYF. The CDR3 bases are TGTGCCAGCAGTGAAGCGGCAGGGATCCAAGAGACCCAGTACTTC.